This T cell receptor (beta chain) was identified in a study of blood T cells in healthy people across ages (dated by TCRdb to 2013 to 2016). Background for the entire study: In model experiments, template switching captured roughly one uniquely barcoded TCR beta cDNA molecule for every two T cells. To track age-related changes in TCR beta repertoire diversity, the study relied on deep sequencing normalized with unique cDNA molecular identifiers. The donors were split into four age groups: young (average around 15 years), middle-aged (around 40), aged (approximately 59) and long-lived (roughly 88). Using the same blood draw, the study looked at two additional independent replicas of 1 million unique cDNA reads for two donors, one aged 18 to 30 and the other aged 80 or older. Overall study results and their limits: Because the CMV infection status of the donors was unknown, age-related changes in expanded clonotypes may potentially have been confounded. Conclusive comparison of naive and antigen-experienced compartments was prevented by the profiling of bulk unsorted PBMCs. Estimates of total diversity based on one million sequenced T cells were considered lower bounds and underestimates. Compared with the aged group, more naive CD4+ T cells, fewer expanded clones and increased TCR diversity were shown by the long-lived group, suggesting age selection. There was a strong correlation between observed TCR beta diversity and the percentage of naive T cells measured by flow cytometry. As age increased, observed TCR beta diversity per million T cells dropped in a roughly linear way, and a significant reduction was already evident by age about 40.

This clonotype has a handful of counts. What this receptor recognizes is not known. No base-level quality is on record; no much larger clone is a single base apart. The donors were some 39 Caucasian individuals from Russia, aged roughly 6 to 90 years, who were systemically healthy. Around 10 milliliters of peripheral blood were collected from each donor into EDTA-treated Vacutainer tubes. Ficoll-Paque density-gradient centrifugation was used to isolate PBMCs, with at least 6 million obtained per sample. Trizol reagent was used to extract total RNA from the PBMCs, yielding at least 6 micrograms per sample. Naive CD45RAhigh/CD27high T cell percentages were measured by flow cytometry on a PBMC aliquot from every donor. The library relied on 5' RACE. The instrument given in TCRdb is Illumina HiSeq 2500. A second roughly 6 to 12 cycle PCR used a sample-barcoded 5' primer and a J-beta primer mix. Each TCR beta cDNA molecule received a unique molecular identifier from a template-switch 5' adaptor carrying 12 random nucleotides. At least 3 million CDR3-containing paired-end reads were obtained from each sample. First-strand cDNA was synthesized from all RNA with the Mint cDNA synthesis kit, primed by a TRBC-specific oligonucleotide. Following uracil-DNA glycosylase treatment, a first 18-cycle PCR with universal primers M1SS and BC2_uni_R was performed on all cDNA. On the study's bioinformatics: For normalization, 1 million high-quality reads were randomly selected from each sample, with every read carrying a distinct molecular identifier. Reads sharing molecular identifiers were discarded rather than binned into consensus sequences. MiTCR, with a Q25 quality threshold and the strictest error-elimination algorithm, was used for CDR3 identification, clonotype clustering and error correction. A nonparametric unseen species model with Euler transformation was used to estimate lower-bound total TCR beta diversity. The public reads were quality trimmed at Q25 with fastp and then assembled into clones with MiXCR by TCRdb, keeping productive beta chains. One record per CDR3 amino acid sequence lists the most common genes and DNA. TCRdb, not the original authors, processed these V and J calls. This sample gives just under 550,000 distinct CDR3 sequences in total; around 24% of them show up just once. The biggest ten clones account for 7.5% to 9% of the sample.

These data were also reused for a study on T cells of mothers and their children. From that second study: Nine systemically healthy Caucasian individuals served as donors, namely three mothers together with their six children. cDNA synthesis consumed the entire amount of extracted RNA, loaded at around 1.5 ug RNA in each 15 ul reaction. In the second PCR, sample barcodes and 2-4 random nucleotides were introduced via the M1S primer. More than 8 million TCR beta CDR3 reads were obtained from each mother, and about 3 million reads were obtained from each child. Thymic selection shapes the output of TCR recombination in a similar way in related and unrelated pairs, and inherited differences have a minor effect. Normalized repertoire overlap in related mother-child pairs was always slightly higher than in unrelated mother-child pairs, but the difference was never significant. With a sensitivity of approximately 92 clones per million clonotypes, no persistent microchimeric T cell clones were detected. In the study, deep NGS was used to compare the TCR beta repertoires of mothers and children, and features distinguishing related mother-child pairs from unrelated individuals were sought. The mean age was around 40 +/- 4 years for the mothers and approximately 11 +/- 4 years for the children. After adapter ligation with NEBNext reagents, the libraries were sequenced on Illumina HiSeq 2000 with 100+100 nt paired-end reads. Mother and child libraries were prepared a month apart and sequenced in separate runs to prevent cross-contamination. Between roughly 450,000 and 2,200,000 distinct TCR beta clonotypes were identified per donor. Naive TCR beta clonotypes were estimated from low-frequency clonotypes matched to each donor's FACS-determined naive share, without sorting.

The sample taken for sequencing was blood. The clonotype comes from a boy between 5 and 17 years old in good health.

This receptor carries the CDR3 CASSYGQGGNEQFF. The DNA sequence reads TGTGCCAGCAGTTACGGACAGGGGGGCAATGAGCAGTTCTTC. The receptor chain draws on TRBV6-2 or TRBV6-3 and TRBJ2-1; TRBD1 matches 10 bases in the middle. Including the terminal cysteine and phenylalanine, the CDR3 comprises 14 residues. The read is trimmed to its CDR3 DNA, 42 bases read in frame from base 1. Trimming accounts for 2 bases at V and 6 bases at J, while the number of junction bases matched to no gene is 1. CDR1 and CDR2 (MNHEY, SVGEGT) derive from the germline V gene.